The source of this TCR beta chain is a study of T cell changes during pregnancy in multiple sclerosis. The V end was cut by 0 bases, the J end by 6 bases, with 7 bases between. The CDR3 is 12 residues long. Germline V gene sequence: CDR1 SGHNT, CDR2 YYREEE (reference sequence). The method was immunoSEQ multiplex PCR; TCRdb's version includes in-frame clones alone and lacks a portion of them. Of some 140,000 clones in the sample, 90% to 96% were seen once. The receptor was isolated from a female donor with multiple sclerosis, enrolled in a pregnancy study. The rearrangement joins TRBV5-4 to TRBJ2-7; D perhaps matches TRBD1 (6 bases). The source material was peripheral blood, sampled after pregnancy. The CDR3, as DNA: TGTGCCAGCAGCTTGGCAGGGGCCGAGCAGTACTTC. Protein: CASSLAGAEQYF.